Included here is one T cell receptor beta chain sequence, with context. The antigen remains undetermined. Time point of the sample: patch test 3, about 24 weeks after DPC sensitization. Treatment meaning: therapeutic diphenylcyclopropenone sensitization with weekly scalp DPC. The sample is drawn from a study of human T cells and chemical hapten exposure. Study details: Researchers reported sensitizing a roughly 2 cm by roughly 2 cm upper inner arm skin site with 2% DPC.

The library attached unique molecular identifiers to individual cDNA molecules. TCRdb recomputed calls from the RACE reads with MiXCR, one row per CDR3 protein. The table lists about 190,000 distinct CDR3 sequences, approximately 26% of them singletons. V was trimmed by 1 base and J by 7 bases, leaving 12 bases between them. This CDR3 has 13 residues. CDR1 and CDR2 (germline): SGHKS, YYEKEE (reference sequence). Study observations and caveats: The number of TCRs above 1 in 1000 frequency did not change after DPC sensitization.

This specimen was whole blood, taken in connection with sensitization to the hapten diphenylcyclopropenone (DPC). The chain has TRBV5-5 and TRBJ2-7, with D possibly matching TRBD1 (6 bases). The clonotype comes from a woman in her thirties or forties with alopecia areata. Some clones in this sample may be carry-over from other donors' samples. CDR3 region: CASSLRTAEEQYF. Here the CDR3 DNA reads TGTGCCAGCAGCTTGCGGACAGCCGAGGAGCAGTACTTC. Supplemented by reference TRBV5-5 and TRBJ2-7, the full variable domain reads DAGVTQSPTHLIKTRGQQVTLRCSPISGHKSVSWYQQVLGQGPQFIFQYYEKEERGRGNFPDRFSARQFPNYSSELNVNALLLGDSALYLCASSLRTAEEQYFGPGTRLTVT.